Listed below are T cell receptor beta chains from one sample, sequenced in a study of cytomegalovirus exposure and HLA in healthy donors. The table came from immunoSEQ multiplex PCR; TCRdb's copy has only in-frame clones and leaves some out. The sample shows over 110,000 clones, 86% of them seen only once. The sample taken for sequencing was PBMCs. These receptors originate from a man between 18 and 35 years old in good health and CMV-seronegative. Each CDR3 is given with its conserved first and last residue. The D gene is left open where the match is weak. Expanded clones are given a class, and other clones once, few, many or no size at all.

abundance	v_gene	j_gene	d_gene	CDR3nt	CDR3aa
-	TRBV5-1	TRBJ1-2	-	TGCGCCAGCAGCCCGCGGCCAGGGGACTATGGCTACACCTTC	CASSPRPGDYGYTF
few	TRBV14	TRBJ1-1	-	TGTGCCAGCAGCACACGGGGGGTTACAAGTGAAGCTTTCTTT	CASSTRGVTSEAFF
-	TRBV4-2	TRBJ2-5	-	TGTGCCAGCAGCCAAGATCAGGGTAGTCTACAGACCCAGTACTTC	CASSQDQGSLQTQYF
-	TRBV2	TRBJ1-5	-	TGTGCCAGCAGCGATACTCGGGATCAGCCCCAGCATTTT	CASSDTRDQPQHF
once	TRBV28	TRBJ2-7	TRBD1	TGTGCCAGCGGACAGGGGGGTAGTACCTACGAGCAGTACTTC	CASGQGGSTYEQYF
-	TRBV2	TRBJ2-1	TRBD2	TGTGCCAGCAGTGAGGGACTACAATACAATGAGCAGTTCTTC	CASSEGLQYNEQFF
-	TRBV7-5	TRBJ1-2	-	TGTGCCAGAAGCTTACCTATAGGGGCAACTCCTTATGGCTACACCTTC	CARSLPIGATPYGYTF
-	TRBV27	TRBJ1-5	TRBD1	TGTGCCAGCAGGACGACAGGGGCCAGGGGGCCCCAGCATTTT	CASRTTGARGPQHF
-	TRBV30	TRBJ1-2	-	TGTGCCTGGAGTAAGCAGGGAGGGACCGGCTACACCTTC	CAWSKQGGTGYTF
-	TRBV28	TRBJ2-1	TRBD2	TGTGCCAGCAGTTTTCCCTCAGGGAGCGGGAAAAATGAGCAGTTCTTC	CASSFPSGSGKNEQFF
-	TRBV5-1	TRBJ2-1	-	TGCGCCAGCAGCTTGGAGCAGCGGGCTTTCAATGAGCAGTTCTTC	CASSLEQRAFNEQFF
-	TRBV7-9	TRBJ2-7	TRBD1	TGTGCCAGCAGCTCCAAAACAGGGGGCCTGGGAGAGCAGTACTTC	CASSSKTGGLGEQYF
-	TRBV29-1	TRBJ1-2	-	TGCAGCGTTGATCAGGGCATGAATGGCTACACCTTC	CSVDQGMNGYTF
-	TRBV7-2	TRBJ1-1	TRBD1	TGTGCCAGCAGCTTGTACAGGGGTATGGACACTGAAGCTTTCTTT	CASSLYRGMDTEAFF
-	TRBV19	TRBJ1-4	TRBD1	TGTGCCAGTAGTATACTGACAGGGAATGAAAAACTGTTTTTT	CASSILTGNEKLFF
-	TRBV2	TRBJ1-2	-	TGTGCCAGCAGTGAAGGGGGCGGCTACACCTTC	CASSEGGGYTF
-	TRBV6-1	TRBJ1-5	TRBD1	TGTGCCAGCAGTGATGGGGACAGACCCAATCAGCCCCAGCATTTT	CASSDGDRPNQPQHF
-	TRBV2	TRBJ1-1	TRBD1	TGTGCCAGCAGCGGGGACAGGGGAGTTCAAGCTTTCTTT	CASSGDRGVQAFF
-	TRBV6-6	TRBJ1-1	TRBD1	TGTGCCATCCAGGGGGCGATAACTGAAGCTTTCTTT	CAIQGAITEAFF
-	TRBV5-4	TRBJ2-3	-	TGTGCCAGCAGCTTCCCCGGAGGGCAGTATTTT	CASSFPGGQYF